These 21 T cell receptor beta chains were all obtained from the same sample, sequenced in a study of Ad26.COV2.S vaccination and SARS-CoV-2 variants. Documented treatment: 15 to 20 received Ad26.COV2.S at low or high dose, single or two shots; roughly five received placebo; per-sample allocation not given. After the first vaccine or placebo injection, samples were drawn on day 63. Sequenced by immunoSEQ multiplex PCR; TCRdb stores in-frame clones only, minus some. The sample lists roughly 300,000 clones, 88% seen once, with around 5.8% in the top ten. The specimen comprised peripheral blood, sampled in a trial of Ad26.COV2.S vaccine versus placebo. The receptors derive from a person aged 18-60 years who received the Ad26.COV2.S COVID-19 vaccine or a placebo.

The chain has TRBV5-6 and TRBJ1-1; no clear D. Trimming took 0 bases from V and 0 from J, leaving 6 bases between them. The CDR3 is 14 amino acids. The germline gives CDR1 SGHDT, CDR2 YYEEEE. DNA of the CDR3: TGTGCCAGCAGCTTGGGAGGACTGAACACTGAAGCTTTCTTT. Translating gives CASSLGGLNTEAFF.

This chain joins TRBV11-3 and TRBJ1-1; 9 bases line up with TRBD1. The CDR3 contains 14 residues. Looked up from germline, CDR1 is SGHNT and CDR2 is YENEEA. The V and J ends lost 9 bases and 3 bases, in that order; junction bases with no gene match: 8. DNA for the CDR3: TGTGCCAGGGACAGCGACAGGGGGTACACTGAAGCTTTCTTT. This encodes CARDSDRGYTEAFF.

V and J are TRBV7-2 and TRBJ1-2, with unresolved D. Per germline, CDR1 SGHTA and CDR2 FQGNSA. Trimming removed 5 bases from V and 4 bases from J, with 8 bases in between. CDR3 size: 12 residues. Written as DNA, the CDR3 is TGTGCCAGCAGCCCATCGGGCTATGGCTACACCTTC. Translated, it gives CASSPSGYGYTF.

CDR3 sequence: CASSGWTEAFF. DNA for the CDR3: TGTGCCAGCTCCGGGTGGACTGAAGCTTTCTTT. The chain has TRBV12-3 or TRBV12-4 and TRBJ1-1; D uncertain. Between the trimmed V and J ends, which lost 8 bases and 5 bases, there was a span of 9 bases. This CDR3 contains 11 residues.

This chain connects TRBV6-4 to TRBJ1-4; D not certain. Trimming shortened V by 4 bases and J by 7 bases, and 10 bases separated the two germline ends. The CDR3 loop spans 13 amino acids. Germline CDR1 is MRHNA and CDR2 is SNTAGT. The CDR3: CASSVQSGEKLFF. In DNA form, the CDR3 reads TGTGCCAGCAGTGTACAATCAGGTGAAAAACTGTTTTTT.

The chain couples TRBV12-3 or TRBV12-4 to TRBJ1-2, with 7 bases that match TRBD1. CDR3 length equals 12 residues. The trim removed 6 bases at V and 7 bases at J, leaving 5 bases unmatched. The CDR3 sequence is CASSPGTAGYTF. CDR3 sequence (DNA): TGTGCCAGCAGCCCCGGGACAGCTGGCTACACCTTC.

This chain links TRBV3-1 (or the pseudogene TRBV3-2) with TRBJ2-2, with D possibly TRBD1 on 5 matching bases. Trimming pared 1 base from V and 6 bases from J, leaving 6 bases between. CDR1 is LGHDT, CDR2 YNNKEL, per germline (reference sequence). CDR3 length equals 13 residues. The CDR3 spells CASSQGQPGELFF. DNA of the CDR3: TGTGCCAGCAGCCAAGGACAGCCCGGGGAGCTGTTTTTT.

The rearrangement uses TRBV7-2 and TRBJ2-3; D is possibly TRBD1 (6 bases). This CDR3 region has 16 residues. Germline CDR1 and CDR2: SGHTA and FQGNSA. V lost 5 bases, J lost 1 base, and 16 bases lay in between. Written as DNA, the CDR3 is TGTGCCAGCAGCCGGGGCAGGGGCTCAGGCACAGATACGCAGTATTTT. Translating gives CASSRGRGSGTDTQYF.

The count of this clone is one. The rearrangement joins TRBV6-5 to TRBJ1-1; 10 bases are shared with TRBD1. CDR1 MNHEY and CDR2 SVGAGI come from the germline V gene. Trimming took 6 bases from V and 3 from J; bases not matched to a gene: 4. The CDR3 runs 14 residues. CDR3 loop: CASSQDRGDTEAFF. The CDR3 DNA reads as TGTGCCAGCAGCCAGGACAGGGGGGACACTGAAGCTTTCTTT.

The chain couples TRBV4-2 to TRBJ1-2; a weak D match, TRBD1 (5 bases). The CDR3 has 12 residues. From germline, CDR1 is LGHNA and CDR2 YNFKEQ. The CDR3 DNA reads as TGTGCAGCGTGGGGCAGGAACTATGGCTACACCTTC. Protein: CAAWGRNYGYTF.

This clone was detected only once. The chain couples TRBV19 to TRBJ1-1, with D perhaps TRBD1 (5 bases). This CDR3 is built from 14 residues. With 7 bases removed from V and 8 bases from J, the gap between germline ends came to 20 bases. Per the germline V gene, CDR1 is LNHDA and CDR2 is SQIVND (reference sequence). CDR3 nucleotide sequence: TGTGCCAGTAATGACAGTGGGAAACTCGGGGAAGCTTTCTTT. This sequence encodes CASNDSGKLGEAFF.

The J gene is TRBJ1-1, the V gene TRBV5-8; D ambiguous. The germline V and J ends were trimmed by 0 bases and 0 bases, with 15 bases remaining between them. The length of the CDR3 is 17 residues. Looked up from germline, CDR1 is SGHTS and CDR2 is YDEGEE. For the CDR3, the DNA is TGTGCCAGCAGCTTGGCAGTCGGAATACCTTTGAACACTGAAGCTTTCTTT. It encodes CASSLAVGIPLNTEAFF.

The V gene is TRBV12-3 or TRBV12-4, the J gene TRBJ2-3, with 7 bases identical to TRBD1. CDR3 length: 13 residues. V was pared by 6 bases and J by 4 bases, with 4 bases of the junction left unmatched. DNA of the CDR3: TGTGCCAGCAGGCGACAGGGCTCAGATACGCAGTATTTT. Encoded protein: CASRRQGSDTQYF.

The V gene is TRBV6-4, the J gene TRBJ1-1; D uncertain. V lost 0 bases to trimming and J lost 8 bases, with 7 bases between them. From germline, CDR1 is MRHNA and CDR2 SNTAGT. This CDR3 has 12 residues. CDR3 DNA: TGTGCCAGCAGTGACTCGAAGGGAGAAGCTTTCTTT. Translating gives CASSDSKGEAFF.

V usage is TRBV6-2 or TRBV6-3 and J usage is TRBJ2-2; D remains ambiguous. This CDR3 has 16 residues. Trimming removed 2 bases from V and 4 bases from J, with 14 bases in between. Germline CDR1 is MNHEY and CDR2 is SVGEGT. CDR3 region: CASSYRHWGSTGELFF. In DNA form, the CDR3 reads TGTGCCAGCAGTTACCGCCATTGGGGATCCACCGGGGAGCTGTTTTTT.

This rearrangement joins TRBV4-3 to TRBJ2-1, with 7 nucleotides matching TRBD1. Per germline, CDR1 LGHNA and CDR2 YSLEER. This CDR3 is 13 amino acids long. Trimming removed 3 bases from V and 7 bases from J; junction bases left unmatched: 3. CDR3 in DNA: TGCGCCAGCAGCCATTCCAGGGGGAATGAGCAGTTCTTC. Its protein is CASSHSRGNEQFF.

The rearrangement joins TRBV10-3 to TRBJ2-1; D is tentatively TRBD1 or TRBD2 (5 bases each). V was trimmed by 7 bases and J by 0 bases, leaving 10 bases between them. The CDR3 totals 14 residues. CDR1 ENHRY and CDR2 SYGVKD come from the germline V gene. CDR3: CAIMGDSSYNEQFF. The CDR3 DNA sequence: TGTGCCATCATGGGGGATAGCTCCTACAATGAGCAGTTCTTC.

The chain joins TRBV20-1 to TRBJ1-5; the D is unclear. The CDR3 covers 14 residues. Germline V CDR1 and CDR2: DFQATT, SNEGSKA (reference sequence). V lost 3 bases, J lost 2 bases, and 11 bases lay in between. The CDR3 sequence: CSASFGRRNQPQHF. The CDR3 bases are TGCAGTGCTAGTTTCGGACGGCGCAATCAGCCCCAGCATTTT.

V is TRBV27 and J is TRBJ1-6; a possible D gene is TRBD1 (5 bases). Trimming stripped 6 bases from V and 2 bases from J, with 20 bases between. The germline CDR1 and CDR2 sequences are MNHEY and SMNVEV (reference sequence). The CDR3 length is 18 residues. CDR3 nucleotides: TGTGCCAGCAGAGGATGGTTAAGAGGGGCGACCTATAATTCACCCCTCCACTTT. As protein: CASRGWLRGATYNSPLHF.

The chain is built from TRBV7-3 and TRBJ2-1; 8 bases fit TRBD2. The CDR3 loop spans 12 amino acids. V lost 2 bases, J lost 10 bases, and 1 base stayed unmatched. CDR1 is SGHTA and CDR2 is FQGTGA in the germline V gene. This chain's CDR3 is CASSLLAGEQFF. CDR3 DNA sequence: TGTGCCAGCAGCTTACTAGCGGGCGAGCAGTTCTTC.

CDR3 residues: CASSSPGQGGYEQYF. The CDR3 coding sequence is TGTGCCAGCAGCTCCCCGGGACAGGGTGGGTACGAGCAGTACTTC. The chain links TRBV7-2 to TRBJ2-7; 9 bases map to TRBD1. Germline V gene sequence: CDR1 SGHTA, CDR2 FQGNSA. The CDR3 consists of 15 residues. Trimming took 4 bases from V and 4 from J; bases not matched to a gene: 8.